These 27 T cell receptor beta chains were sequenced from one sample in a study of blood T cell repertoires in COVID-19. Data came from immunoSEQ multiplex PCR; TCRdb stores just in-frame clones and leaves some out. The table shows a few hundred thousand clones, with about 83% occurring only once. Input material: peripheral blood. The receptor source for this set is a man between 45 and 60 years old with active or convalescent COVID-19.

The rearrangement links TRBV11-2 to TRBJ1-2; TRBD1 agrees at 9 bases. Germline-derived CDR1 and CDR2 are SGHAT and FQNNGV. With V trimmed by 2 bases and J by 4 bases, 8 bases remained unmatched. This CDR3 contains 16 residues. This chain's CDR3 is CASSLNRDRESYGYTF. The CDR3 DNA sequence: TGTGCCAGCAGCTTAAACAGGGACAGGGAATCCTATGGCTACACCTTC.

The rearrangement joins TRBV9 to TRBJ2-5, with TRBD2 matching 8 bases. The CDR3 runs to 16 residues. Germline V gene sequence: CDR1 SGDLS, CDR2 YYNGEE. The trim removed 4 bases at V and 1 base at J, leaving 9 bases unmatched. The CDR3 sequence: CASSPAVRGAQETQYF. CDR3 coding DNA: TGTGCCAGCAGCCCAGCGGTGCGGGGGGCCCAAGAGACCCAGTACTTC. The complete variable domain, with remaining parts taken from reference TRBV9 and TRBJ2-5, reads DSGVTQTPKHLITATGQRVTLRCSPRSGDLSVYWYQQSLDQGLQFLIQYYNGEERAKGNILERFSAQQFPDLHSELNLSSLELGDSALYFCASSPAVRGAQETQYFGPGTRLLVL.

The V and J genes are TRBV5-1 and TRBJ2-3; D perhaps matches TRBD1 (6 bases). V was cut by 4 bases and J by 4 bases, with 13 bases left in between. The germline V gene encodes CDR1 SGHRS and CDR2 YFSETQ. The CDR3 runs to 14 residues. DNA of the CDR3: TGCGCCAGCAGCCTCGACAGGTTAGCAGATACGCAGTATTTT. Amino acid sequence: CASSLDRLADTQYF.

The V and J genes are TRBV7-6 and TRBJ1-6; D is possibly TRBD1 (6 bases). The germline V gene has CDR1 SGHVS and CDR2 FNYEAQ. V gave up 2 bases and J gave up 7 bases, with 9 bases separating them. The CDR3 runs 14 residues. CDR3 in amino acids: CASSLQGSNSPLHF. The CDR3 DNA follows: TGTGCCAGCAGCTTACAGGGGAGCAATTCACCCCTCCACTTT.

V usage is TRBV6-2 or TRBV6-3 and J usage is TRBJ2-2; 8 bases agree with TRBD2. CDR1 MNHEY and CDR2 SVGEGT come from the germline V gene. V lost 2 bases to trimming and J lost 3 bases; unmatched junction nucleotides: 8. This CDR3 contains 17 residues. Here the CDR3 reads CASSYQTSEGDTGELFF. The CDR3 DNA is TGTGCCAGCAGTTACCAGACTAGCGAGGGAGACACCGGGGAGCTGTTTTTT.

The chain has TRBV28 and TRBJ2-1, with 8 bases lining up with TRBD2. Losses at the gene ends were 5 bases for V and 8 bases for J; bases not matched to a gene: 14. The CDR3 extends over 16 amino acids. From germline, CDR1 is MDHEN and CDR2 SYDVKM. CDR3: CASSRLAGNKVYEQFF. CDR3 coding DNA: TGTGCCAGCAGTCGGTTAGCGGGAAATAAAGTATATGAGCAGTTCTTC.

V usage is TRBV6-2 or TRBV6-3 and J usage is TRBJ1-2; D is unclear. V lost 0 bases and J lost 8, with 10 bases in between. The CDR3 is made up of 13 amino acids. Germline V gives CDR1 MNHEY, CDR2 SVGEGT. CDR3 region: CASSYSRSSGYTF. The CDR3 nucleotides read TGTGCCAGCAGTTACTCCAGGTCGAGCGGCTACACCTTC.

The chain employs TRBV19 and TRBJ1-5; 8 positions agree with TRBD1. V lost 3 bases, J lost 7 bases, and 8 bases stayed unmatched. The germline CDR1 and CDR2 sequences are LNHDA and SQIVND (reference sequence). This CDR3 spans 15 amino acids. CDR3 in DNA: TGTGCCAGTAGTATCCAGGGGGCGCCAGGACAGCCCCAGCATTTT. It encodes CASSIQGAPGQPQHF.

The chain links TRBV18 to TRBJ2-2; D is undetermined. Looked up from germline, CDR1 is KGHSH and CDR2 is LQKENI. The CDR3 totals 16 residues. Trimming took 0 bases from V and 3 from J, leaving 11 bases between them. The CDR3 sequence is CASSPPNTKDTGELFF. The CDR3 DNA reads TGTGCCAGCTCACCACCCAACACGAAAGACACCGGGGAGCTGTTTTTT.

The count of this clone is one. V and J are TRBV18 and TRBJ1-1; D unresolved. This CDR3 contains 15 residues. Germline CDR1 reads KGHSH; CDR2 reads LQKENI. V lost 1 base and J lost 5, with 14 bases in between. The CDR3, as DNA: TGTGCCAGCTCACCACTCGGAGCAACAAAAACTGAAGCTTTCTTT. Translated: CASSPLGATKTEAFF.

A single count supports this clone. This rearrangement joins TRBV28 to TRBJ2-2; D possibly corresponds to TRBD1 (7 bases). The CDR3 has 14 residues. CDR1 and CDR2 (germline): MDHEN, SYDVKM. The ends were cut back, 8 bases at V and 0 bases at J, with 10 bases in the middle. This chain's CDR3 is CASGGTANTGELFF. CDR3 in DNA: TGTGCCAGCGGGGGGACAGCGAACACCGGGGAGCTGTTTTTT.

The genes are TRBV21-1 and TRBJ2-7; the table gives TRBD2 as D, unverified against the DNA. TRBV21-1 is assigned pseudogene status. This CDR3 comprises 17 residues. The CDR3 DNA reads as TGTGCCAGCAGCCCCGGGACTAGCGGGGGGCTACCCTACGAGCAGTACTTC. Its translation is CASSPGTSGGLPYEQYF.

J is TRBJ1-6 and V is TRBV6-5; tentatively, D is TRBD1 (5 bases). Germline values: CDR1 MNHEY, CDR2 SVGAGI. With 11 bases removed from V and 5 bases from J, the gap between germline ends came to 13 bases. CDR3 size: 13 residues. The CDR3 is CAVGGTNNSPLHF. CDR3 DNA: TGTGCCGTCGGGGGAACCAATAATTCACCCCTCCACTTT.

The rearrangement joins TRBV12-3 or TRBV12-4 to TRBJ2-1; maybe TRBD1 (5 bases). The CDR3 extends over 13 amino acids. Trimming cost V 8 bases and J 7 bases, with 15 bases left between them. In DNA form, the CDR3 reads TGTGCCAGCCACCCGGCTGGGGCGAATGAGCAGTTCTTC. This gives the protein CASHPAGANEQFF.

The chain employs TRBV28 and TRBJ2-7; 7 nucleotides agree with TRBD2. CDR1 and CDR2 from the germline V gene are MDHEN and SYDVKM. V shed 7 bases and J 0 bases; nucleotides not matched to a gene: 9. The CDR3 has 15 residues. CDR3 in amino acids: CASIDSGTSSYEQYF. In DNA form, the CDR3 reads TGTGCCAGCATCGACAGCGGGACTTCCTCCTACGAGCAGTACTTC.

The V gene is TRBV7-8, the J gene TRBJ2-3, with unresolved D. CDR1 is SGHVS and CDR2 is FQNEAQ in the germline V gene. V was cut by 1 base and J by 1 base, with 9 bases left in between. The CDR3 contains 15 residues. CDR3 amino acids: CASSLVAWGTDTQYF. CDR3 in DNA: TGTGCCAGCAGCTTAGTAGCTTGGGGCACAGATACGCAGTATTTT.

This sequence joins TRBV6-2 or TRBV6-3 and TRBJ1-2, with 9 bases lining up with TRBD1. V trimming: 5 bases; J trimming: 4 bases; junction bases outside the gene matches: 5. CDR3 length equals 14 residues. CDR1 is MNHEY, CDR2 SVGEGT, per germline. The CDR3 region is CASSGQGFSYGYTF. The CDR3 coding sequence is TGTGCCAGCAGTGGACAGGGGTTTTCCTATGGCTACACCTTC.

The rearrangement uses TRBV5-8 and TRBJ2-3; 8 bases fit TRBD2. The CDR3 is made up of 15 amino acids. Germline V gene data show CDR1 as SGHTS and CDR2 as YDEGEE. The V and J ends lost 0 bases and 2 bases, in that order; junction bases with no gene match: 2. CDR3 sequence: CASSLGRGDTDTQYF. The DNA of the CDR3 is TGTGCCAGCAGCTTGGGGCGGGGGGACACAGATACGCAGTATTTT.

V is TRBV6-1 and J is TRBJ1-1; D is undetermined. Germline loops: CDR1 MNHNS, CDR2 SASEGT. The V end lost 0 bases, the J end lost 5 bases, and 10 bases lay between the germline ends. The CDR3 length is 14 residues. CDR3 nucleotides: TGTGCCAGCAGTGAAGCTAGCATTCTAACTGAAGCTTTCTTT. As protein: CASSEASILTEAFF.

The chain combines TRBV18 with TRBJ2-5, with TRBD2 as a possible D gene (5 bases). The CDR3 loop spans 15 amino acids. CDR1 and CDR2 from the germline V gene are KGHSH and LQKENI. The V end was cut by 5 bases, the J end by 3 bases, with 16 bases between. DNA of the CDR3: TGTGCCAGCTCAGGCAGTCTAACCGGGGAAGAGACCCAGTACTTC. Translating gives CASSGSLTGEETQYF. The full variable domain, rest sourced from reference TRBV18 and TRBJ2-5, is NAGVMQNPRHLVRRRGQEARLRCSPMKGHSHVYWYRQLPEEGLKFMVYLQKENIIDESGMPKERFSAEFPKEGPSILRIQQVVRGDSAAYFCASSGSLTGEETQYFGPGTRLLVL.

This chain joins TRBV28 and TRBJ1-4, with a weak D call TRBD1 (5 bases). The V end lost 8 bases, the J end lost 2 bases, and 12 bases lay between the germline ends. Germline values: CDR1 MDHEN, CDR2 SYDVKM. The CDR3 runs to 14 residues. The CDR3 loop is CASGKGLTNEKLFF. As DNA, the CDR3 is TGTGCCAGCGGCAAGGGACTGACTAATGAAAAACTGTTTTTT.

The rearrangement joins TRBV7-2 to TRBJ1-4; D unclear. The V and J ends lost 7 bases and 0 bases respectively, with 9 bases between them. This CDR3 is built from 14 residues. Germline CDR1 is SGHTA and CDR2 is FQGNSA. The CDR3 nucleotides are TGTGCCAGCACCCTGACACCAACTAATGAAAAACTGTTTTTT. Its translation: CASTLTPTNEKLFF.

The rearrangement joins TRBV7-2 to TRBJ2-6, with 12 bases aligning to TRBD2. Per the germline V gene, CDR1 is SGHTA and CDR2 is FQGNSA. V was clipped by 3 bases and J by 2 bases; unmatched bases: 2. The length of the CDR3 is 17 residues. CDR3 bases: TGTGCCAGCAGCTTCCCTAGCGGGGGGGCTGGGGCCAACGTCCTGACTTTC. It is translated as CASSFPSGGAGANVLTF.

The chain recombines TRBV29-1 with TRBJ2-7; tentatively, D is TRBD1 (6 bases). The CDR3 covers 15 residues. The ends were cut back, 4 bases at V and 2 bases at J, with 18 bases in the middle. CDR1 SQVTM and CDR2 ANQGSEA come from the germline V gene. This CDR3 reads CSVVGMDSTAYEQYF. The CDR3 coding sequence is TGCAGCGTTGTGGGAATGGACAGCACAGCCTACGAGCAGTACTTC.

The chain combines TRBV6-1 with TRBJ2-1; D is perhaps TRBD1 (6 bases). CDR3 length: 16 residues. Trimming took off 2 bases at V and 7 bases at J, with 18 bases between the two ends. Germline-derived CDR1 and CDR2 are MNHNS and SASEGT. The CDR3 nucleotides are TGTGCCAGCAGTGAAATTGTAACAGGGTCGGGGAATGAGCAGTTCTTC. It encodes CASSEIVTGSGNEQFF.

This chain uses TRBV19 with TRBJ2-5; maybe TRBD2 (5 bases). The germline V gene has CDR1 LNHDA and CDR2 SQIVND (reference sequence). Trimming took off 4 bases at V and 6 bases at J, with 6 bases between the two ends. This CDR3 has 11 residues. The CDR3 DNA is TGTGCCAGTAGTACGGGAAAGACCCAGTACTTC. Residues: CASSTGKTQYF.

The gene calls are TRBV11-3 and TRBJ2-5; TRBD2 aligns across 7 bases. From germline, CDR1 is SGHNT and CDR2 YENEEA. The CDR3 contains 14 residues. V lost 1 base to trimming and J lost 2 bases; unmatched junction nucleotides: 1. This chain's CDR3 is CASSLAGGQETQYF. CDR3 nucleotide sequence: TGTGCCAGCAGCTTAGCGGGGGGTCAAGAGACCCAGTACTTC.